This T cell receptor (beta chain) comes out of a study of human T cells and chemical hapten exposure. Study-level points and caveats: The study found that DPC sensitization did not change TCRs above 1 in 1000 frequency.

This clonotype has at least ten counts. The antigen is not known. The germline V gene encodes CDR1 MNHNY and CDR2 SVGAGI (reference sequence). The CDR3 contains 16 residues. The junction had 2 bases not matched to a gene; V was cut back by 2 bases and J by 3 bases. Documented time point: healthy volunteer bleed at 6 weeks. Total RNA came from unfractionated whole blood. A single record per CDR3 protein comes from TCRdb applying MiXCR to the RACE reads. The sample shows around 45,000 distinct CDR3 sequences, 3.7% of them seen only once. What was sequenced was whole blood. The source of this sequence is a human donor in good health. Some clones in this sample may be carry-over from other donors' samples. This sequence joins TRBV6-6 and TRBJ1-4; 11 nucleotides match TRBD1. This chain's CDR3 is CASSYRTGGPNEKLFF. The DNA of the CDR3 is TGTGCCAGCAGTTACCGGACAGGGGGCCCTAATGAAAAACTGTTTTTT.